A selection of T cell receptor beta chains follows, all from one sample in a study of cytomegalovirus exposure and HLA in healthy donors. This table comes from immunoSEQ multiplex PCR, and its TCRdb copy is limited to in-frame clones, with some not included. The top ten hold more than 8% of the sample, which has 160,000 or so clones, approximately 82% seen once. Sequenced sample: PBMCs. The receptors derive from a male donor in good health and CMV-seropositive. The CDR3 runs from the conserved cysteine through the conserved F or W. Fields, in order: D gene, J gene, clone size, V gene, CDR3 DNA, CDR3 protein. A D gene is named only where the DNA matches it firmly. Only some rows state a clone size, as once, few, many or a class for expanded clones.

>-|TRBJ2-5|-|TRBV30
TGTGCCTCCTTAGTGGTGGAGACCCAGTACTTC
CASLVVETQYF
>TRBD2|TRBJ2-1|once|TRBV28
TGTGCCAGCAGTACAATGACTAGCGGGAGGATAAATGAGCAGTTCTTC
CASSTMTSGRINEQFF
>TRBD2|TRBJ2-7|-|TRBV5-4
TGTGCCAGCAGCTTAAGGACTAGCGGGAGTCCCCAGGAGCAGTACTTC
CASSLRTSGSPQEQYF
>-|TRBJ2-6|-|TRBV11-2
TGTGCCAGCAGCCCTCGGCGGGGTCCTGGGGCCAACGGCCTGACTTTC
CASSPRRGPGANGLTF
>-|TRBJ1-1|-|TRBV6-4
TGTGCCAGCAGTGAGCAGGTGAACACTGAAGCTTTCTTT
CASSEQVNTEAFF
>TRBD1|TRBJ2-7|once|TRBV5-4
TGTGCCAGCAGCCGAGGACAGGACGCCTCCTACGAGCAGTACTTC
CASSRGQDASYEQYF
>TRBD2|TRBJ2-1|-|TRBV7-8
TGTGCCAGCAGCCCCCCTGTAGCGGGTAACAATGAGCAGTTCTTC
CASSPPVAGNNEQFF
>TRBD1|TRBJ1-1|-|TRBV4-1
TGCGCCAGCAGCAACCCGGGACAGGGGAAGGCTGAAGCTTTCTTT
CASSNPGQGKAEAFF
>-|TRBJ2-1|-|TRBV27
TGTGCCAGCAGGACTCTAGCGACCCACTCCTACAATGAGCAGTTCTTC
CASRTLATHSYNEQFF
>-|TRBJ1-2|-|TRBV28
TGTGCCACCTCAGGGAGGCGTTACGGGTTAGGTGGCTACACCTTC
CATSGRRYGLGGYTF
>TRBD1|TRBJ1-2|-|TRBV4-1
TGCGCCAGCAGCCAAGATCCCGGGACAGCTTCACTCTATGGCTACACCTTC
CASSQDPGTASLYGYTF
>TRBD2|TRBJ2-7|-|TRBV9
TGTGCCAGCAGCGTAGATAGCGGGCCCTCCTACGAGCAGTACTTC
CASSVDSGPSYEQYF
>TRBD2|TRBJ2-5|-|TRBV5-4
TGTGCCAGCAGCTCACAGCGGGGGACGCAAGAGACCCAGTACTTC
CASSSQRGTQETQYF
>TRBD2|TRBJ2-7|-|TRBV9
TGTGCCAGCAGCTCCAATCCCGAGCTAGGGAGGGGCTACGAGCAGTACTTC
CASSSNPELGRGYEQYF
>TRBD1|TRBJ1-6|few|TRBV18
TGTGCCAGCTCAGCGACAGGGGTGGGCAATTCACCCCTCCACTTT
CASSATGVGNSPLHF
>-|TRBJ1-2|once|TRBV27
TGTGCCAGCAGTTTAGGCAGTCCTCCTAACTATGGCTACACCTTC
CASSLGSPPNYGYTF
>TRBD1|TRBJ1-2|-|TRBV6-9
TGTGCCAGCAGCCTCCCGGGACAGGGCAGCGGCTACACCTTC
CASSLPGQGSGYTF
>TRBD1|TRBJ1-2|-|TRBV28
TGTGCCAGCAGCTTGGGGACAGGGGGCCTCTATGGCTACACCTTC
CASSLGTGGLYGYTF
>TRBD1|TRBJ1-2|-|TRBV12-5
TGTGCTAGTGGTTTGGCTACCCTGGGACAGGGATTCTCCAACTATGGCTACACCTTC
CASGLATLGQGFSNYGYTF
>TRBD2|TRBJ2-2|-|TRBV10-2
TGCGCCACCTCCCACGGACTAGCCGGGGAGCTGTTTTTT
CATSHGLAGELFF
>-|TRBJ2-7|-|TRBV6-1
TGTGCCAGCAGTCAGGGGATCCCCTACGAGCAGTACTTC
CASSQGIPYEQYF
>-|TRBJ2-1|few|TRBV28
TGTGCCAGCAGTTTGGGGGACTCCCTGCCCTACAATGAGCAGTTCTTC
CASSLGDSLPYNEQFF
>TRBD1|TRBJ2-2|-|TRBV7-2
TGTGCCAGCAGCTTGAGGCAGGGGGCCGGGGAGCTGTTTTTT
CASSLRQGAGELFF
>TRBD2|TRBJ2-7|-|TRBV27
TGTGCCAGCGGGCGGCCTAGCGGGAGTTACGAGCAGTACTTC
CASGRPSGSYEQYF